Each of the 15 T cell receptor beta chains below was sequenced from the same sample in a study of CD8+ T cells in alopecia areata. Reverse transcribed after extraction, RNA yielded cDNA as the sequencing template. Clones were sequenced by immunoSEQ multiplex PCR, and TCRdb holds only the in-frame ones, with some missing. In the table there are roughly 190,000 clones, approximately 57% of which are singletons. Treatment in this sample: oral pan-JAK inhibitor, 5-10 mg twice daily. The specimen was CD4+ T cells sorted from blood, collected at week 24, from a patient treated with tofacitinib. The receptors were gathered from a human donor with alopecia areata.

The chain has TRBV30 and TRBJ2-2, with 7 positions matching TRBD2. The germline V gene has CDR1 GTSNPN and CDR2 SVGIG (reference sequence). The length of the CDR3 is 13 residues. With V trimmed by 3 bases and J by 4 bases, 2 bases remained unmatched. CDR3 region: CAWSGTTTGELFF. CDR3 coding DNA: TGTGCCTGGAGCGGGACTACCACCGGGGAGCTGTTTTTT.

The chain joins TRBV5-1 to TRBJ2-3, with 14 positions matching TRBD2. V trimming: 4 bases; J trimming: 2 bases; junction bases outside the gene matches: 3. CDR3 length: 16 residues. Germline CDR1 and CDR2: SGHRS and YFSETQ. The CDR3 DNA reads TGCGCCAGCAGCGGGGGACTAGCGGGGGACACAGATACGCAGTATTTT. Protein: CASSGGLAGDTDTQYF.

The rearrangement links TRBV4-1 to TRBJ2-2; TRBD1 matches 7 bases. CDR1 is MGHRA, CDR2 YSYEKL, per germline. This CDR3 has 17 residues. V was pared by 2 bases and J by 1 base, with 7 bases of the junction left unmatched. CDR3 region: CASSQRMTGLNTGELFF. CDR3 sequence (DNA): TGCGCCAGCAGCCAAAGAATGACAGGGCTGAACACCGGGGAGCTGTTTTTT.

The CDR3 spells CASSMWGGTGNNEQFF. The CDR3 DNA follows: TGTGCCAGCAGTATGTGGGGAGGTACAGGGAACAATGAGCAGTTCTTC. V gene TRBV25-1 combines with J gene TRBJ2-1; D assignment may be TRBD1 or TRBD2 (6 bases each). The CDR3 is made up of 16 amino acids. V dropped 5 bases and J dropped 5 bases, with 19 bases sitting between them. CDR1 and CDR2 (germline): MGHDK, SYGVNS.

About this clone itself: Other DNA sequences in this sample translate to the same CDR3. The rearrangement joins TRBV5-1 to TRBJ1-5; D not certain. The V end lost 1 base, the J end lost 2 bases, and 4 bases lay between the germline ends. The germline V gene has CDR1 SGHRS and CDR2 YFSETQ. This CDR3 region has 13 residues. DNA of the CDR3: TGCGCCAGCAGCTTGACAGGCAATCAGCCCCAGCATTTT. Its translation: CASSLTGNQPQHF. The entire variable domain, with the rest obtained from reference TRBV5-1 and TRBJ1-5, is as follows: KAGVTQTPRYLIKTRGQQVTLSCSPISGHRSVSWYQQTPGQGLQFLFEYFSETQRNKGNFPGRFSGRQFSNSRSEMNVSTLELGDSALYLCASSLTGNQPQHFGDGTRLSIL.

The chain employs TRBV11-3 and TRBJ2-1, with 8 bases fitting TRBD2. The J segment lost 7 bases and the V segment lost 5 bases, leaving 4 bases of the junction unmatched. Germline V gene sequence: CDR1 SGHNT, CDR2 YENEEA. This CDR3 is built from 13 residues. Written as DNA, the CDR3 is TGTGCCAGCAGCCAGGCGGGGGGTAATGAGCAGTTCTTC. Encoded protein: CASSQAGGNEQFF.

This clone has only one observation. Relative to the germline gene, one junction end is altered; a read error may explain this. V gene TRBV6-5 combines with J gene TRBJ2-6; D remains unclear. CDR1 and CDR2 from the germline V gene are MNHEY and SVGAGI. This CDR3 region has 13 residues. The CDR3 reads CASSNSGANVLTF. The CDR3 nucleotides are TGTGCCAGCAGTAACTCTGGGGCCAACGTCCTGACTTTC.

The genes are TRBV5-1 and TRBJ2-3, with 7 bases identical to TRBD1. CDR1 is SGHRS and CDR2 is YFSETQ in the germline V gene. The CDR3 has 17 residues. V was clipped by 5 bases and J by 0 bases; unmatched bases: 12. The CDR3 coding sequence is TGCGCCAGCAGGAGGACAGGAGGAACCTCTAGCACAGATACGCAGTATTTT. It encodes CASRRTGGTSSTDTQYF.

Only a few counts were recorded for this clone. The chain is built from TRBV2 and TRBJ1-5, with D unclear. CDR1 SNHLY and CDR2 FYNNEI come from the germline V gene. The CDR3 totals 16 residues. V shed 1 base and J shed 3 bases, with 13 bases lying between them. CDR3 nucleotides: TGTGCCAGCAGTGAAGAGGTTGGCAGCCTCAATCAGCCCCAGCATTTT. Residues: CASSEEVGSLNQPQHF.

The genes are TRBV13 and TRBJ1-5; TRBD1 might be the D (5 bases). Germline V CDR1 and CDR2: PRHDT, FYEKMQ (reference sequence). Trimming took off 5 bases at V and 7 bases at J, with 12 bases between the two ends. This CDR3 region has 13 residues. The CDR3 coding sequence is TGTGCCAGCAGCCCGGACCGGGGGCAGCCCCAGCATTTT. Its translation: CASSPDRGQPQHF.

The CDR3 is CASQGQTYGYTF. The CDR3 coding sequence is TGTGCCAGCCAAGGACAGACCTATGGCTACACCTTC. The rearrangement joins TRBV6-1 to TRBJ1-2, with a weak D call TRBD1 (6 bases). The CDR3 length is 12 residues. CDR1 MNHNS and CDR2 SASEGT come from the germline V gene. V shed 8 bases and J shed 4 bases, with 11 bases lying between them.

A word on this clone: The identical CDR3 is also encoded by other nucleotide sequences in the sample. The V gene is TRBV4-3, the J gene TRBJ1-6, with 9 positions matching TRBD1. Germline V gene data show CDR1 as LGHNA and CDR2 as YSLEER. CDR3 length: 15 residues. Germline trimming cut 1 base from V and 8 bases from J; bases unmatched to any gene: 3. CDR3 sequence: CASSQGGQGDSPLHF. Here the CDR3 DNA reads TGCGCCAGCAGCCAAGGGGGACAGGGTGATTCACCCCTCCACTTT.

The chain recombines TRBV29-1 with TRBJ1-2, with 10 positions matching TRBD1. The CDR3 length is 16 residues. CDR1 is SQVTM and CDR2 is ANQGSEA in the germline V gene. Unmatched junction bases numbered 9, after V lost 3 bases and J lost 2 bases. CDR3 in amino acids: CSVEGWDRGANYGYTF. The CDR3, as DNA: TGCAGCGTTGAGGGGTGGGACAGGGGAGCCAACTATGGCTACACCTTC.

V is TRBV9 and J is TRBJ1-6; unclear D gene. CDR1 and CDR2 from the germline V gene are SGDLS and YYNGEE. V gave up 0 bases and J gave up 9 bases, with 7 bases separating them. This CDR3 comprises 13 residues. CDR3 sequence (DNA): TGTGCCAGCAGCGTAGAATTGAGTTCACCCCTCCACTTT. It specifies CASSVELSSPLHF.

This clone was seen a few times. The chain employs TRBV18 and TRBJ2-5; no clear D. Per the germline V gene, CDR1 is KGHSH and CDR2 is LQKENI. Between the trimmed V and J ends, which lost 3 bases and 2 bases, there was a span of 7 bases. The CDR3 has 13 amino acids. Here the CDR3 DNA reads TGTGCCAGCTCACCGCTCGTTCAAGAGACCCAGTACTTC. Its translation is CASSPLVQETQYF.